These 16 T cell receptor beta chains originate from one sample sequenced in a study of blood T cell repertoires in COVID-19. The assay was immunoSEQ multiplex PCR, and TCRdb's table has in-frame clones only and misses some. This sample has 350,000 to 450,000 clones, with 80% to 95% found just once. Material for sequencing was PBMCs or T cells enriched from blood (not recorded which). All receptors come from a woman aged 40 to 49 who had been exposed to COVID-19.

The CDR3 region has the DNA TGCGCCAGCGCCACCTCGGGACTAGCGGGGGACGAGCAGTACTTC. It specifies CASATSGLAGDEQYF. The rearrangement uses TRBV5-1 and TRBJ2-7; 14 nucleotides align to TRBD2. The CDR3 totals 15 residues. The V segment lost 7 bases and the J segment 5 bases; nucleotides outside the gene matches: 8. Germline values: CDR1 SGHRS, CDR2 YFSETQ.

This sequence joins TRBV12-3 or TRBV12-4 and TRBJ1-5, with TRBD1 matching over 12 bases. This CDR3 region has 12 residues. The J segment lost 11 bases and the V segment lost 8 bases, leaving 4 bases of the junction unmatched. The CDR3 loop reads CASGTGGRSQHF. CDR3 bases: TGTGCCAGCGGGACAGGGGGCCGGTCCCAGCATTTT.

This rearrangement joins TRBV5-1 to TRBJ1-3; unclear D gene. CDR3 length equals 14 residues. Germline V gene data show CDR1 as SGHRS and CDR2 as YFSETQ. Between the trimmed V and J ends, which lost 4 bases and 1 base, there was a span of 9 bases. The CDR3 DNA follows: TGCGCCAGCAGCCGGTCGGGATCTGGAAACACCATATATTTT. As protein: CASSRSGSGNTIYF. The full variable domain, completed using reference TRBV5-1 and TRBJ1-3, is KAGVTQTPRYLIKTRGQQVTLSCSPISGHRSVSWYQQTPGQGLQFLFEYFSETQRNKGNFPGRFSGRQFSNSRSEMNVSTLELGDSALYLCASSRSGSGNTIYFGEGSWLTVV.

This clone is a singleton in its sample. This chain connects TRBV10-1 to TRBJ1-1, with no clear D. Looked up from germline, CDR1 is WNHNN and CDR2 is SYGVQD (reference sequence). This CDR3 region has 12 residues. V was pared by 8 bases and J by 2 bases, with 9 bases between. This CDR3 is CASGLGNTEAFF. CDR3 in DNA: TGCGCCAGCGGTCTGGGCAACACTGAAGCTTTCTTT.

The chain uses TRBV2 and TRBJ1-2; 11 bases align to TRBD1. Per the germline V gene, CDR1 is SNHLY and CDR2 is FYNNEI. The CDR3 has 15 amino acids. Trimming cost V 6 bases and J 5 bases; bases outside gene matches: 8. The CDR3 sequence: CASSLPGQGVYGYTF. The CDR3 bases are TGTGCCAGCAGCCTACCGGGACAGGGGGTGTATGGCTACACCTTC.

This clone is a singleton in its sample. The chain couples TRBV16 to TRBJ1-1; the match to TRBD1 covers 7 bases. CDR3 length: 15 amino acids. The J segment lost 5 bases and the V segment lost 4 bases, leaving 10 bases of the junction unmatched. Germline CDR1 KGHSY, CDR2 FQNENV. In nucleotides, the CDR3 is TGTGCCAGCAGCCTAGAAGCAGGGGGAGGAACTGAAGCTTTCTTT. This sequence encodes CASSLEAGGGTEAFF. Based on the CDR3 plus reference TRBV16 and TRBJ1-1, the full variable domain is GEEVAQTPKHLVRGEGQKAKLYCAPIKGHSYVFWYQQVLKNEFKFLISFQNENVFDETGMPKERFSAKCLPNSPCSLEIQATKLEDSAVYFCASSLEAGGGTEAFFGQGTRLTVV.

The CDR3 DNA reads TGTGCCAGTAGACAGGACTCTGGAAACACCATATATTTT. The encoded protein is CASRQDSGNTIYF. This chain joins TRBV19 and TRBJ1-3; D might be TRBD1 (5 bases). CDR1 is LNHDA and CDR2 is SQIVND in the germline V gene (reference sequence). The ends were cut back, 6 bases at V and 0 bases at J, with 6 bases in the middle. CDR3 length: 13 amino acids.

The rearrangement links TRBV19 to TRBJ1-3; 8 positions match TRBD1. CDR1 is LNHDA and CDR2 is SQIVND in the germline V gene (reference sequence). V shed 5 bases, J shed 1 base, and the junction held 13 bases outside the gene matches. The CDR3 is made up of 18 amino acids. The CDR3 region has the DNA TGTGCCAGTAGTGTTCCCTCCGGGACAGGAAAGTCTGGAAACACCATATATTTT. Translation: CASSVPSGTGKSGNTIYF.

The J gene is TRBJ2-1, the V gene TRBV5-6; 14 nucleotides match TRBD2. CDR3 size: 16 residues. V shed 4 bases, J shed 4 bases, and the junction held 4 bases outside the gene matches. The germline gives CDR1 SGHDT, CDR2 YYEEEE. This chain's CDR3 is CASSERTSGGYNEQFF. In DNA, the CDR3 is TGTGCCAGCAGCGAAAGGACTAGCGGGGGGTACAATGAGCAGTTCTTC.

V gene TRBV7-2 combines with J gene TRBJ2-3, with 8 bases that match TRBD1. The J segment lost 3 bases and the V segment lost 6 bases, leaving 5 bases of the junction unmatched. In germline, CDR1 is SGHTA, CDR2 FQGNSA. The CDR3 contains 14 residues. The CDR3 loop reads CASRRTGRTDTQYF. The CDR3 DNA reads TGTGCCAGCAGGCGGACAGGGAGGACAGATACGCAGTATTTT.

V and J are TRBV6-5 and TRBJ2-4; weak D call: TRBD2 (7 bases). There are 14 residues in the CDR3. CDR1 is MNHEY, CDR2 SVGAGI, per germline. The V and J ends lost 10 bases and 1 base respectively, with 14 bases between them. The CDR3 nucleotides read TGTGCCACGTACGGGGGGCTGGCCAAAAACATTCAGTACTTC. It specifies CATYGGLAKNIQYF.

The chain is built from TRBV28 and TRBJ1-4; TRBD1 agrees at 7 bases. Germline lookup yields CDR1 MDHEN and CDR2 SYDVKM. This CDR3 region has 14 residues. V lost 6 bases and J lost 1; bases outside the gene matches: 2. CDR3 bases: TGTGCCAGCAGCAGGGGGTTAACTAATGAAAAACTGTTTTTT. This translates into CASSRGLTNEKLFF.

This chain links TRBV30 with TRBJ1-2; TRBD1 might be the D (6 bases). Germline V gives CDR1 GTSNPN, CDR2 SVGIG (reference sequence). V was pared by 0 bases and J by 1 base, with 18 bases between. The CDR3 covers 17 residues. In DNA, the CDR3 is TGTGCCTGGAGTGTAGTAGGGGGTCGGGTTGTTAACTATGGCTACACCTTC. This codes for CAWSVVGGRVVNYGYTF.

J is TRBJ2-5 and V is TRBV5-6; the D gene is possibly TRBD2 (5 bases). Germline V gene lookup returns CDR1 SGHDT and CDR2 YYEEEE. The V end was cut by 2 bases, the J end by 1 base, with 6 bases between. CDR3 size: 13 residues. CDR3 DNA sequence: TGTGCCAGCAGCTTACGGGGCCAAGAGACCCAGTACTTC. It is translated as CASSLRGQETQYF.

The sample holds one count of this clone. The V and J genes are TRBV30 and TRBJ2-3; 7 bases align to TRBD1. CDR1 is GTSNPN, CDR2 SVGIG, per germline (reference sequence). The CDR3 totals 13 residues. J gave up 6 bases and V 5 bases, and 8 bases lay outside the gene matches. This CDR3 reads CAWGTGADDTQYF. The CDR3 bases are TGTGCCTGGGGCACAGGGGCGGATGATACGCAGTATTTT.

The chain combines TRBV18 with TRBJ2-7; 9 bases are a match to TRBD2. The CDR3 consists of 16 residues. Trimming took 3 bases from V and 3 from J; bases not matched to a gene: 9. Looked up from germline, CDR1 is KGHSH and CDR2 is LQKENI. The CDR3 region has the DNA TGTGCCAGCTCACCGACTATAGGACTAGCGCTCTACGAGCAGTACTTC. Encoded protein: CASSPTIGLALYEQYF.